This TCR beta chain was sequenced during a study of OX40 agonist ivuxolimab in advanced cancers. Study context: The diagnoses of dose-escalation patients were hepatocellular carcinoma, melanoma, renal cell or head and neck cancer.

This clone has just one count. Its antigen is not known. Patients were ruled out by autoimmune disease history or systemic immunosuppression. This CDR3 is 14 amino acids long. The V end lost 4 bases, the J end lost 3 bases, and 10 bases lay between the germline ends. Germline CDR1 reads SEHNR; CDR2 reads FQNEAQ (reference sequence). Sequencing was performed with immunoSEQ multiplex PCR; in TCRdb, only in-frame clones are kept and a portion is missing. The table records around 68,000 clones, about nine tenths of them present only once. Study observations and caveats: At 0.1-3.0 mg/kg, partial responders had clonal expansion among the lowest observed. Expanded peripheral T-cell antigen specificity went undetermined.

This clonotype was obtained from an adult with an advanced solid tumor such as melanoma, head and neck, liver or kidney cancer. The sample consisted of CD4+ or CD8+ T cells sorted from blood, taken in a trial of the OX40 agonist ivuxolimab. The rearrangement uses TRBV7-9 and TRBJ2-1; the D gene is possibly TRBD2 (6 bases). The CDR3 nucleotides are TGTGCCAGCAGCTATACTAGCTTCTACAATGAGCAGTTCTTC. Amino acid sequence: CASSYTSFYNEQFF.